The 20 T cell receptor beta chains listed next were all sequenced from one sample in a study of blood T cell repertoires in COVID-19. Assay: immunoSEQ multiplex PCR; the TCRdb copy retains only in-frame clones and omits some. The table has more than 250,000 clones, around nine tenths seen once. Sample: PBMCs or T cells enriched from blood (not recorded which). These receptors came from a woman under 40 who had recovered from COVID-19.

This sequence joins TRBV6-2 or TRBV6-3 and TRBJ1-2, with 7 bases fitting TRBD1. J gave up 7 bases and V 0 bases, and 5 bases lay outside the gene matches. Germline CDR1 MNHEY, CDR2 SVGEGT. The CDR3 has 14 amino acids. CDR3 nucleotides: TGTGCCAGCAGTTACTCGGCAGGGGGAAGTGGCTACACCTTC. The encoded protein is CASSYSAGGSGYTF.

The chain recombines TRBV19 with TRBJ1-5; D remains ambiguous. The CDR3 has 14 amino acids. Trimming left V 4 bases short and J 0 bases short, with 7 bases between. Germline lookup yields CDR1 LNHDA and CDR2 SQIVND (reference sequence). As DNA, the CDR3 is TGTGCCAGTAGTACCACAAGTAGCAATCAGCCCCAGCATTTT. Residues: CASSTTSSNQPQHF.

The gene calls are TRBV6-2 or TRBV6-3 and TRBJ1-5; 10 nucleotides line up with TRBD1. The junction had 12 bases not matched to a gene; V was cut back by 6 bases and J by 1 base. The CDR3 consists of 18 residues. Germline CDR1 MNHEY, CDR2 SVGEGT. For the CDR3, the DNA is TGTGCCAGCAGCACCACGGGACAGGGGACTGTGAGCAATCAGCCCCAGCATTTT. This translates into CASSTTGQGTVSNQPQHF.

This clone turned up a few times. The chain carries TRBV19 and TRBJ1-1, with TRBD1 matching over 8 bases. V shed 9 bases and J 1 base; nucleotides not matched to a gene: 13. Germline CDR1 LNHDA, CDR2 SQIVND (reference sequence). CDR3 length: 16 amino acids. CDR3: CASRPGRDRRNTEAFF. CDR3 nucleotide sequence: TGTGCCAGCCGCCCTGGGAGGGACAGGCGGAACACTGAAGCTTTCTTT.

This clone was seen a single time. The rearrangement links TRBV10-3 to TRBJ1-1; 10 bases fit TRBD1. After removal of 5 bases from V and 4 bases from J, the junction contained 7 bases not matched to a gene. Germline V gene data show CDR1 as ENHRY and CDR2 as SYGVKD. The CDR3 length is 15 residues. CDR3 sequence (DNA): TGTGCCATCAGTCAAGGGGGACAGGGGCGCACTGAAGCTTTCTTT. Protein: CAISQGGQGRTEAFF.

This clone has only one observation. The DNA for the CDR3 is TGTGCCAGCACCGCGGAGGGGCAAGGTGGCTACACCTTC. Protein sequence: CASTAEGQGGYTF. V is TRBV2 and J is TRBJ1-2, with a possible D match to TRBD1 (5 bases). V lost 7 bases to trimming and J lost 7 bases, with 16 bases between them. Germline-derived CDR1 and CDR2 are SNHLY and FYNNEI. This CDR3 has 13 residues. Together with reference TRBV2 and TRBJ1-2, the CDR3 gives the full variable domain: EPEVTQTPSHQVTQMGQEVILRCVPISNHLYFYWYRQILGQKVEFLVSFYNNEISEKSEIFDDQFSVERPDGSNFTLKIRSTKLEDSAMYFCASTAEGQGGYTFGSGTRLTVV.

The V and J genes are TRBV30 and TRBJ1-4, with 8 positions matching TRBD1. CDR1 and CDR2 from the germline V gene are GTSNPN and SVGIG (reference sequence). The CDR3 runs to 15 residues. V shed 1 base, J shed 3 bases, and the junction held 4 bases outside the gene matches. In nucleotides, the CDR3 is TGTGCCTGGAGTGGGACAGGGCGGTCTAATGAAAAACTGTTTTTT. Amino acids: CAWSGTGRSNEKLFF.

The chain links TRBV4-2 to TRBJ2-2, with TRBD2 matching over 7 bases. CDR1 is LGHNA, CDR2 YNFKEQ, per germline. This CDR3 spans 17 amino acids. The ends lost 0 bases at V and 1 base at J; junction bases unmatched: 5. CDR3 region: CASSQDLAGVNTGELFF. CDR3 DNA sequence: TGTGCCAGCAGCCAAGATTTGGCGGGGGTGAACACCGGGGAGCTGTTTTTT.

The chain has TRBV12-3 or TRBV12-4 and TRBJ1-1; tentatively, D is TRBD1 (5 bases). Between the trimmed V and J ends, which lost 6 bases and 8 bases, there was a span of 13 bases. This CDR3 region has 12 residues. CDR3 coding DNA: TGTGCCAGCAGCACAGGTTGGGGAGAAGCTTTCTTT. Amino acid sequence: CASSTGWGEAFF.

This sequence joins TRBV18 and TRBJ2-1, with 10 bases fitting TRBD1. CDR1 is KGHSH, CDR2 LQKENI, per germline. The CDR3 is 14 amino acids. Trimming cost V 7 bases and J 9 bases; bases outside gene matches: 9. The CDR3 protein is CASYRQGAISEQFF. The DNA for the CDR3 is TGTGCCAGCTACCGACAGGGGGCGATAAGTGAGCAGTTCTTC. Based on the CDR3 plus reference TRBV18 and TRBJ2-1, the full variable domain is NAGVMQNPRHLVRRRGQEARLRCSPMKGHSHVYWYRQLPEEGLKFMVYLQKENIIDESGMPKERFSAEFPKEGPSILRIQQVVRGDSAAYFCASYRQGAISEQFFGPGTRLTVL.

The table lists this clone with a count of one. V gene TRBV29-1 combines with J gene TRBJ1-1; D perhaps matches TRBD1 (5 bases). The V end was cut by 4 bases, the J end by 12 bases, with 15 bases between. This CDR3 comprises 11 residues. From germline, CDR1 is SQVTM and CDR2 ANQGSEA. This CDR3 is CSVVLTGLTFF. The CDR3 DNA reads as TGCAGCGTTGTTCTTACAGGTCTAACTTTCTTT.

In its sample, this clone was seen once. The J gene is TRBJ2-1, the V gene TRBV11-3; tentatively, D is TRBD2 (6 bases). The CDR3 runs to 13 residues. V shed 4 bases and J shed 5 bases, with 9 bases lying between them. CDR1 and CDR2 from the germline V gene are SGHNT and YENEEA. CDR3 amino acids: CASSWRGNNEQFF. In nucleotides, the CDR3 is TGTGCCAGCAGCTGGCGGGGTAACAATGAGCAGTTCTTC.

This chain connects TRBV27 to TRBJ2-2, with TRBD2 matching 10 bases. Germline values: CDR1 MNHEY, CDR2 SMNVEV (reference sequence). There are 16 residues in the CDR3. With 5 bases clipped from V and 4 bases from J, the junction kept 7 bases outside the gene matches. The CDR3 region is CASSKGVAGGTGELFF. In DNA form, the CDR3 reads TGTGCCAGCAGTAAAGGGGTAGCGGGGGGCACCGGGGAGCTGTTTTTT.

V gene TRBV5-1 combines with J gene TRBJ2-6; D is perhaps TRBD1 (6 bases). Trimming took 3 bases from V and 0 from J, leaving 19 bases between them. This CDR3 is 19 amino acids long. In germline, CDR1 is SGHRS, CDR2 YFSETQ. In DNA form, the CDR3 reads TGCGCCAGCAGCTCAGGACAGATTCGAGATAGCTCTGGGGCCAACGTCCTGACTTTC. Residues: CASSSGQIRDSSGANVLTF.

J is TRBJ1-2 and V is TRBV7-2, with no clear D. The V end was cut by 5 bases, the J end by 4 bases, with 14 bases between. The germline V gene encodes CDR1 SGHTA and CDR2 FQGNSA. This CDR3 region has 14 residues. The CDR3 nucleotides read TGTGCCAGCAGCCCCGACACCGGGGTCTATGGCTACACCTTC. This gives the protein CASSPDTGVYGYTF.

The CDR3: CAKNPSGTSSYEQYF. CDR3 bases: TGTGCCAAAAACCCATCCGGGACTAGCTCCTACGAGCAGTACTTC. The genes are TRBV7-9 and TRBJ2-7; 8 bases are a match to TRBD2. Germline trimming cut 10 bases from V and 0 bases from J; bases unmatched to any gene: 11. The CDR3 extends over 15 amino acids. The germline V gene encodes CDR1 SEHNR and CDR2 FQNEAQ (reference sequence).

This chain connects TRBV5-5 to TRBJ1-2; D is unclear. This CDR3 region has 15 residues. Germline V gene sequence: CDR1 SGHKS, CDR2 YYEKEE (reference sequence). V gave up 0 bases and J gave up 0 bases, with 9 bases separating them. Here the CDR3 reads CASSLAPVANYGYTF. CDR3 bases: TGTGCCAGCAGCTTGGCACCGGTAGCTAACTATGGCTACACCTTC.

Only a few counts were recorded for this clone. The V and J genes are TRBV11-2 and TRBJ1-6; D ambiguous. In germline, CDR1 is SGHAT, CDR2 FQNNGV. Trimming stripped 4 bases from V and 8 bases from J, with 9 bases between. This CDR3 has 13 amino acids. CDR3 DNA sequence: TGTGCCAGCAGCTCCGAGTTGTATTCACCCCTCCACTTT. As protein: CASSSELYSPLHF.

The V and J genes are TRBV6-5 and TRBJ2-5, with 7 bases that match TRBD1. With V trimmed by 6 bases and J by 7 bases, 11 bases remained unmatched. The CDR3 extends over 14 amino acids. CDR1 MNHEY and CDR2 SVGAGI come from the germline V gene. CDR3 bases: TGTGCCAGCAGAGAGGGACAGACCCGTCGGACCCAGTACTTC. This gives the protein CASREGQTRRTQYF.

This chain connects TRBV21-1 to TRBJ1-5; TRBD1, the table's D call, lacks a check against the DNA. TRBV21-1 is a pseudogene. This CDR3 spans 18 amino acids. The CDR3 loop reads CASSIHRGHAVSNQPQHF. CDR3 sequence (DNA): TGTGCCAGCAGCATCCACAGGGGCCATGCCGTTAGCAATCAGCCCCAGCATTTT.